Listed here is a single T cell receptor (beta chain). As yet, its antigen is unknown. The junction departs from germline at one end; a sequencing error may be responsible. Germline V gene lookup returns CDR1 MNHNS and CDR2 SASEGT. The CDR3 runs to 15 residues. Co-extracted RNA and DNA came from 20-30 mg of unsorted bulk tissue. The patients presented with primary liver carcinoma, which was managed through surgical resection. This sample was taken from a study of tumor-infiltrating lymphocytes in primary liver carcinoma. The wider study: The patients comprised men and women between the ages of 30 and 69 years. Sequencing of the samples generated roughly 3.5 to 7.5 million productive TCRbeta reads, with similar yields across tissue types. Whole-study results and caveats: The study found a significantly higher top-250-clone fraction in tumors than in blood (p = 0.039).

Total RNA amounting to around 530 ng was the source from which TCR beta cDNA was made with a constant-region primer. ARM-PCR was slightly modified, and three nested multiplex PCR rounds with it gave rise to the TCR beta libraries. A C-beta reverse primer was combined with TRBV1-TRBV30 forward primers in the first two PCR rounds, and each round had roughly 11 cycles. TCRdb analysed the multiplex PCR reads with MiXCR anew, one entry per CDR3 protein. The data show around 80,000 distinct CDR3 sequences, about three quarters seen once. Sequenced: tumor-adjacent normal liver tissue. The gene calls are TRBV6-1 and TRBJ2-1; 10 bases agree with TRBD2. This TCR was recovered from a man in his forties or fifties with primary liver carcinoma and hepatitis B virus infection. CDR3 loop: CASSELSSGSDEHFF. The CDR3 DNA reads as TGTGCCAGCAGTGAACTCTCTAGCGGGAGCGATGAGCACTTCTTC.